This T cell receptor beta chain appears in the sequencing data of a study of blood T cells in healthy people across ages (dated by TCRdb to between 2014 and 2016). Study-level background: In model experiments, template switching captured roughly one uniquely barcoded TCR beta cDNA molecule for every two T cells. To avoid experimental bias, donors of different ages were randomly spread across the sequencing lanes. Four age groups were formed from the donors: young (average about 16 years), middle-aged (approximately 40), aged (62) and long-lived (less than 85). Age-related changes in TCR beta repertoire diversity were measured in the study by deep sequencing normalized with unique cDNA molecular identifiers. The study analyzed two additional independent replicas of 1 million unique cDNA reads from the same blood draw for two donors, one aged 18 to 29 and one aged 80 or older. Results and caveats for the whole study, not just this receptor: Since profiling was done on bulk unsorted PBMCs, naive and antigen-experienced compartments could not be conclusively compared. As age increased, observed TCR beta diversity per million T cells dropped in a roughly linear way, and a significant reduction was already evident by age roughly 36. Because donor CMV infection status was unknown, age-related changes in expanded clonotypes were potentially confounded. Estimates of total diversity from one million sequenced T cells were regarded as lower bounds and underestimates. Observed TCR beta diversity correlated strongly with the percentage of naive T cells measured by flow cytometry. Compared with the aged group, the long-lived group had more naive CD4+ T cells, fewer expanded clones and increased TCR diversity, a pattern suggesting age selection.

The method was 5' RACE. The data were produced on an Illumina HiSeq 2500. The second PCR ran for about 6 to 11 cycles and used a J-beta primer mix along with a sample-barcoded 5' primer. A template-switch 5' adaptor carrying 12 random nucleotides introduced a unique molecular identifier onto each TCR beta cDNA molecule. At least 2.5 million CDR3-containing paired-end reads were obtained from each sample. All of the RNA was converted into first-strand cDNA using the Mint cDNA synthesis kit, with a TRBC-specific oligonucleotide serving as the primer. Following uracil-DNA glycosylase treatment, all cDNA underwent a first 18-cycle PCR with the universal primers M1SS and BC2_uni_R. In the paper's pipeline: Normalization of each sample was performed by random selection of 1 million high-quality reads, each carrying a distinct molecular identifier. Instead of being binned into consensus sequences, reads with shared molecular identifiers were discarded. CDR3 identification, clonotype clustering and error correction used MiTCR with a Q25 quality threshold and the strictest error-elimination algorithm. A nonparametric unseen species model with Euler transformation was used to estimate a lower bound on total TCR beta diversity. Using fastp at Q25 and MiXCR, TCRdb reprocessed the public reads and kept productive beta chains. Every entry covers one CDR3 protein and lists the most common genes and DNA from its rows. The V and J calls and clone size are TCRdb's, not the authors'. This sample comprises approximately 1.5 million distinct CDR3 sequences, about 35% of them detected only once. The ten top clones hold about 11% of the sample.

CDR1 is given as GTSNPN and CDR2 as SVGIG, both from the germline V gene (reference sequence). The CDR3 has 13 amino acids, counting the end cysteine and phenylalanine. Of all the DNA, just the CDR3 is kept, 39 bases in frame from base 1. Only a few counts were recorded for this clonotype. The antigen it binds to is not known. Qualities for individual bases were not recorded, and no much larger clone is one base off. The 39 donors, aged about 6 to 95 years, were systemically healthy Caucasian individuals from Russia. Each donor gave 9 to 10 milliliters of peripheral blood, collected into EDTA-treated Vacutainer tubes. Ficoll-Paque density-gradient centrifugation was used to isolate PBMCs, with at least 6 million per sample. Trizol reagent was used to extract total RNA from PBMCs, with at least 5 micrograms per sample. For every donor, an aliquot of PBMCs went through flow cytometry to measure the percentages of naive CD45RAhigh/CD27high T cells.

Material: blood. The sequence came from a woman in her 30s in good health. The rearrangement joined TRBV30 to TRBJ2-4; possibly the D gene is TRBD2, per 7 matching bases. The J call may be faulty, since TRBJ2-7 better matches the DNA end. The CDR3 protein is CAWSVGGRSEQYF. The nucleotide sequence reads TGTGCCTGGAGTGTGGGGGGGCGCTCCGAGCAGTACTTC.